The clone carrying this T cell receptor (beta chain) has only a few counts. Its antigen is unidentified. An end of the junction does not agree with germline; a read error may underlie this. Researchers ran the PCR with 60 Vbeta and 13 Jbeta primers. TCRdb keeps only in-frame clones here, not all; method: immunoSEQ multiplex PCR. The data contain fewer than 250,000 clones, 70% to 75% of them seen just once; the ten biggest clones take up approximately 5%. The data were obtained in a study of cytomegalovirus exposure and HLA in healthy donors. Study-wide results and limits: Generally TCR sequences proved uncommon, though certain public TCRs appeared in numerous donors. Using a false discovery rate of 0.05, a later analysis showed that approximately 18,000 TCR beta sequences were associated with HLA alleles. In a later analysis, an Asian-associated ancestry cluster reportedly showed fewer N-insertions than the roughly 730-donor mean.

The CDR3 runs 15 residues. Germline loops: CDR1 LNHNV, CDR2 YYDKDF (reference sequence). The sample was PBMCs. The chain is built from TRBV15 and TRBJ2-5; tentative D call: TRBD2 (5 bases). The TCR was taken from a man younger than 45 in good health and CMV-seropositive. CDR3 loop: CATSGETDLRGTQYF. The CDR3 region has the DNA TGTGCCACCAGCGGAGAGACGGACCTTCGGGGGACCCAGTACTTC.